This T cell receptor beta chain is from a study of CD8 T cells in Susac syndrome. This CDR3 region has 18 residues. With 2 bases clipped from V and 0 bases from J, the junction kept 7 bases outside the gene matches. Germline loops: CDR1 SEHNR, CDR2 FQNEAQ (reference sequence). With random hexamers, 0.5 to 1 ug RNA was reverse transcribed. TCRdb reprocessed the immunoSEQ multiplex PCR reads via MiXCR and lists one record per CDR3 protein. The repertoire consists of 75,000 or so distinct CDR3 sequences, with over 85% occurring once and the leading ten covering 0.85% to 1%. This clonotype has only one observation.

The source of this sequence is a human donor with Susac syndrome. Source material: CD8+ T cells from PBMCs. The chain couples TRBV7-9 to TRBJ2-6; 7 nucleotides agree with TRBD1. The CDR3 bases are TGTGCCAGCAGCTTACCCCGGGACAGTGACTCTGGGGCCAACGTCCTGACTTTC. This codes for CASSLPRDSDSGANVLTF.